This passage covers 27 T cell receptor beta chains from one sample sequenced in a study of sequential checkpoint blockade in melanoma. Treatment here: randomized to nivolumab then ipilimumab (arm A) or the reverse (arm B). TCRdb's table, derived via immunoSEQ multiplex PCR, lists solely in-frame clones and lacks some. The sample contains roughly 6,900 clones, roughly three fifths of which appear only once. Sequencing used CD8+ T cells sorted from blood (inferred from file names), obtained from a patient given nivolumab and ipilimumab in sequence. Receptors were obtained from a human donor with melanoma.

The rearrangement links TRBV9 to TRBJ2-1, with D maybe TRBD2 (5 bases). Germline assignment: CDR1 SGDLS and CDR2 YYNGEE. Deletions cut 3 bases from V and 0 bases from J, with 13 bases between. The CDR3 is made up of 16 amino acids. The CDR3 bases are TGTGCCAGCAGCGATCCCAGCGGAAGCTCCTACAATGAGCAGTTCTTC. Protein product: CASSDPSGSSYNEQFF.

The chain is built from TRBV21-1 and TRBJ1-2. TRBV21-1 is a listed pseudogene. This CDR3 comprises 18 residues. Written as DNA, the CDR3 is TGTGCCAGCAGCAACCGCTGGGAGCCAGTGCCCCCTTTCTATGGCTACACCTTC. Residues: CASSNRWEPVPPFYGYTF.

The chain joins TRBV7-2 to TRBJ1-3; D uncertain. The CDR3 length is 16 residues. V lost 1 base and J lost 2, with 12 bases in between. The V gene's germline CDR1 is SGHTA and CDR2 FQGNSA. CDR3 loop: CASSLEFRLTGNTIYF. The CDR3 region has the DNA TGTGCCAGCAGCTTAGAGTTCAGGCTCACTGGAAACACCATATATTTT.

This clone is medium-sized within its sample. The chain uses TRBV5-1 and TRBJ2-2, with D perhaps matching TRBD2 (5 bases). CDR1 and CDR2 from the germline V gene are SGHRS and YFSETQ. V lost 4 bases and J 6 bases, leaving 16 bases between the germline ends. This CDR3 contains 15 residues. The CDR3 loop is CASSLGLGGAGELFF. The DNA of the CDR3 is TGCGCCAGCAGCCTTGGACTCGGTGGGGCCGGGGAGCTGTTTTTT.

This chain connects TRBV30 to TRBJ2-1, with D hard to call. Germline CDR1 and CDR2: GTSNPN and SVGIG (reference sequence). The CDR3 totals 11 residues. The V gene lost 3 bases and the J gene lost 16 bases, with 16 bases spanning the gap. The DNA for the CDR3 is TGTGCCTGGAGGACTGATTACTTGCACTTCTTC. Its translation is CAWRTDYLHFF.

This chain connects TRBV6-1 to TRBJ1-1; D remains ambiguous. This CDR3 region has 12 residues. CDR1 is MNHNS and CDR2 is SASEGT in the germline V gene. The V end lost 2 bases, the J end lost 8 bases, and 9 bases lay between the germline ends. The CDR3 spells CASSELAGEAFF. Written as DNA, the CDR3 is TGTGCCAGCAGTGAATTAGCGGGGGAAGCTTTCTTT.

The chain links TRBV7-8 to TRBJ2-2, with TRBD2 matching 9 bases. Per germline, CDR1 SGHVS and CDR2 FQNEAQ. The CDR3 extends over 17 amino acids. V shed 1 base and J 3 bases; nucleotides not matched to a gene: 6. The CDR3 DNA follows: TGTGCCAGCAGCTTAGAAAGGGCGGGAGGGTACACCGGGGAGCTGTTTTTT. It encodes CASSLERAGGYTGELFF.

This clone was counted a single time. This chain uses TRBV10-3 with TRBJ2-7; D ambiguous. V was shortened by 3 bases and J by 4 bases, with 7 bases between the two germline ends. CDR1 and CDR2 (germline): ENHRY, SYGVKD. The CDR3 has 12 residues. CDR3 sequence reads: CAISDLVYEQYF. Here the CDR3 DNA reads TGTGCCATCAGTGATCTTGTGTACGAGCAGTACTTC.

J is TRBJ2-7 and V is TRBV5-6; a possible D gene is TRBD2 (5 bases). This CDR3 contains 14 residues. From germline, CDR1 is SGHDT and CDR2 YYEEEE. V was shortened by 4 bases and J by 9 bases, with 20 bases between the two germline ends. Here the CDR3 DNA reads TGTGCCAGCAGCCCGCGGGCAAGGACCAACATGCAGTACTTC. It encodes CASSPRARTNMQYF. Together with reference TRBV5-6 and TRBJ2-7, the CDR3 gives the full variable domain: DAGVTQSPTHLIKTRGQQVTLRCSPKSGHDTVSWYQQALGQGPQFIFQYYEEEERQRGNFPDRFSGHQFPNYSSELNVNALLLGDSALYLCASSPRARTNMQYFGPGTRLTVT.

The V call is TRBV11-3, the J call TRBJ1-1, with no clear D. Trimming removed 5 bases from V and 1 base from J, with 14 bases in between. This CDR3 spans 15 amino acids. The V gene's germline CDR1 is SGHNT and CDR2 YENEEA. CDR3 sequence reads: CASSRGSSGNTEAFF. The CDR3 DNA follows: TGTGCCAGCAGCCGCGGGTCCAGTGGGAACACTGAAGCTTTCTTT.

This clone is categorized as medium-sized. The chain recombines TRBV19 with TRBJ2-7; a possible D gene is TRBD1 (6 bases). The germline V gene has CDR1 LNHDA and CDR2 SQIVND (reference sequence). The V gene lost 4 bases and the J gene lost 5 bases, with 12 bases spanning the gap. This CDR3 has 13 amino acids. The CDR3 protein is CASSTTGQNEQYF. CDR3 bases: TGTGCCAGTAGTACCACAGGGCAGAACGAGCAGTACTTC.

The CDR3 loop is CASSGGLAGGRSYEQYF. DNA of the CDR3: TGCGCCAGCAGCGGTGGACTAGCGGGAGGGCGCTCCTACGAGCAGTACTTC. V and J are TRBV5-1 and TRBJ2-7, with TRBD2 identical over 15 bases. This CDR3 has 17 residues. The V gene's germline CDR1 is SGHRS and CDR2 YFSETQ. Trimming cost V 4 bases and J 0 bases; bases outside gene matches: 5.

CDR3 DNA sequence: TGCGCCAGCAGTGAGCCCCCCCTGCAGGGGGCAAACGAGCAGTACTTC. Its protein product is CASSEPPLQGANEQYF. The V gene is TRBV10-1, the J gene TRBJ2-7; 8 bases are a match to TRBD1. In germline, CDR1 is WNHNN, CDR2 SYGVQD (reference sequence). V trimming: 2 bases; J trimming: 5 bases; junction bases outside the gene matches: 11. The CDR3 totals 16 residues.

The chain combines TRBV5-1 with TRBJ2-1; a weak D match, TRBD2 (6 bases). Germline V lookup: CDR1 SGHRS, CDR2 YFSETQ. V dropped 4 bases and J dropped 5 bases, with 13 bases sitting between them. The CDR3 has 14 amino acids. CDR3 loop: CASSIRDLNNEQFF. The CDR3, as DNA: TGCGCCAGCAGCATCCGGGACTTAAACAATGAGCAGTTCTTC.

This CDR3 is CASRETGVHEQYF. The CDR3 DNA is TGTGCCAGCAGAGAGACAGGGGTCCACGAGCAGTACTTC. The chain couples TRBV9 to TRBJ2-7; 8 bases align to TRBD1. The CDR3 length is 13 residues. Trimming took 5 bases from V and 5 from J; bases not matched to a gene: 6. CDR1 is SGDLS and CDR2 is YYNGEE in the germline V gene. Full variable domain (outside the CDR3, taken from reference TRBV9 and TRBJ2-7): DSGVTQTPKHLITATGQRVTLRCSPRSGDLSVYWYQQSLDQGLQFLIQYYNGEERAKGNILERFSAQQFPDLHSELNLSSLELGDSALYFCASRETGVHEQYFGPGTRLTVT.

This rearrangement joins TRBV27 to TRBJ2-7; TRBD2 is a possible D gene (6 bases). Germline V CDR1 and CDR2: MNHEY, SMNVEV (reference sequence). V shed 1 base and J shed 5 bases, with 15 bases lying between them. The CDR3 is 15 amino acids. Here the CDR3 DNA reads TGTGCCAGCAGTTTATTTAGCGGTCTCGACAACGAGCAGTACTTC. This sequence encodes CASSLFSGLDNEQYF.

The chain recombines TRBV4-1 with TRBJ2-7; TRBD1 might be the D (6 bases). Germline CDR1 MGHRA, CDR2 YSYEKL. The CDR3 is 14 amino acids. Trimming left V 2 bases short and J 4 bases short, with 12 bases between. The chain's CDR3 is CASSQQDSFYEQYF. The CDR3 coding sequence is TGCGCCAGCAGCCAACAGGACAGCTTTTACGAGCAGTACTTC.

CDR3 residues: CASSNPGLLEQYF. The CDR3, as DNA: TGTGCCAGTAGCAATCCGGGTCTACTAGAGCAGTACTTC. The chain combines TRBV19 with TRBJ2-7; D gene uncertain. CDR1 LNHDA and CDR2 SQIVND come from the germline V gene (reference sequence). The CDR3 is 13 amino acids. Trimming took off 6 bases at V and 7 bases at J, with 16 bases between the two ends.

J is TRBJ2-7 and V is TRBV4-2; 9 nucleotides match TRBD1. V shed 3 bases and J 1 base; nucleotides not matched to a gene: 7. The CDR3 consists of 16 residues. Germline CDR1 LGHNA, CDR2 YNFKEQ. Here the CDR3 reads CASSQIPGQGSYEQYF. The CDR3 DNA reads as TGTGCCAGCAGCCAGATTCCGGGACAGGGTTCCTACGAGCAGTACTTC.

The V and J genes are TRBV27 and TRBJ1-1, with D unclear. The CDR3 spans 14 residues. V was clipped by 2 bases and J by 0 bases, with 7 bases between them. Germline-derived CDR1 and CDR2 are MNHEY and SMNVEV (reference sequence). The CDR3 nucleotides are TGTGCCAGCAGTTTACCCGGTATGAACACTGAAGCTTTCTTT. Its translation: CASSLPGMNTEAFF.

Of note for this clone: This may come from a read error, since a much larger clone is one base off. Other DNA sequences in this sample translate to the same CDR3. The rearrangement links TRBV28 to TRBJ1-2, with unresolved D. This CDR3 has 13 residues. Germline V lookup: CDR1 MDHEN, CDR2 SYDVKM. The CDR3 coding sequence is TGTGCCAGCAGTATTAACAGAGCTTATGGCTACACCTTT. It translates to CASSINRAYGYTF.

V gene TRBV2 combines with J gene TRBJ1-3; D is possibly TRBD1 (6 bases). This CDR3 is 17 amino acids long. Germline V lookup: CDR1 SNHLY, CDR2 FYNNEI. V lost 6 bases and J lost 0, with 18 bases in between. CDR3 coding DNA: TGTGCCAGCAGCGGGGCAGGGGATCCCTCCTCTGGAAACACCATATATTTT. Its protein product is CASSGAGDPSSGNTIYF.

This chain connects TRBV4-1 to TRBJ1-2; D gene ambiguous. There are 14 residues in the CDR3. Deletions cut 1 base from V and 8 bases from J, with 14 bases between. Germline V gives CDR1 MGHRA, CDR2 YSYEKL. The CDR3 protein is CASSQVVVSEGYTF. The CDR3 DNA is TGCGCCAGCAGCCAAGTCGTAGTTTCGGAGGGCTACACCTTC.

This chain uses TRBV28 with TRBJ2-1, with D possibly matching TRBD1 (6 bases). Germline-derived CDR1 and CDR2 are MDHEN and SYDVKM. The length of the CDR3 is 13 residues. V lost 3 bases, J lost 9 bases, and 12 bases lay in between. DNA of the CDR3: TGTGCCAGCAGTTTCCCACAGGGTCGTGAGCAGTTCTTC. It encodes CASSFPQGREQFF. The full variable domain, completed using reference TRBV28 and TRBJ2-1, is DVKVTQSSRYLVKRTGEKVFLECVQDMDHENMFWYRQDPGLGLRLIYFSYDVKMKEKGDIPEGYSVSREKKERFSLILESASTNQTSMYLCASSFPQGREQFFGPGTRLTVL.

The J gene is TRBJ1-1, the V gene TRBV27; no clear D. V was pared by 2 bases and J by 1 base, with 14 bases between. Germline CDR1 is MNHEY and CDR2 is SMNVEV (reference sequence). This CDR3 has 16 residues. The chain's CDR3 is CASSLLFRGENTEAFF. Here the CDR3 DNA reads TGTGCCAGCAGTTTACTTTTTCGGGGAGAGAACACTGAAGCTTTCTTT.

The sample holds a few counts of this clone. CDR3 DNA: TGTGCCAGCAGCTTAGGGGCTAGCGGGAGTTACGAGCAGTACTTC. Translated: CASSLGASGSYEQYF. This chain links TRBV13 with TRBJ2-7; 10 positions agree with TRBD2. Germline CDR1 PRHDT, CDR2 FYEKMQ (reference sequence). The junction had 3 bases not matched to a gene; V was cut back by 0 bases and J by 4 bases. There are 15 residues in the CDR3.

The V and J genes are TRBV15 and TRBJ1-2, with D possibly matching TRBD1 (5 bases). CDR1 is LNHNV and CDR2 is YYDKDF in the germline V gene (reference sequence). This CDR3 has 13 amino acids. Trimming removed 6 bases at V and 4 bases at J, with 12 bases between. As DNA, the CDR3 is TGTGCCACCAGGGGGGGAAAGCGCTATGGCTACACCTTC. It encodes CATRGGKRYGYTF. The variable domain in full, completed from reference TRBV15 and TRBJ1-2, reads DAMVIQNPRYQVTQFGKPVTLSCSQTLNHNVMYWYQQKSSQAPKLLFHYYDKDFNNEADTPDNFQSRRPNTSFCFLDIRSPGLGDTAMYLCATRGGKRYGYTFGSGTRLTVV.